Given below is one T cell receptor (beta chain) in context. Antigen unknown. Its ends do not fully match the called genes, so a read error is possible. Sequenced by immunoSEQ multiplex PCR; TCRdb stores in-frame clones only, minus some. The sample shows more than 2 million clones, around 95% of them seen only once. These data originate in a study of shared clonotypes between healthy human individuals. General study results and limits: Estimated clonotype richness was generally higher in naive than memory subsets. An anticipated effect of sequencing depth on clonotype sharing among donors was recognized.

Germline CDR1 and CDR2: MDHEN and SYDVKM. The CDR3 runs 15 residues. Donors included only healthy HIV-negative adults lacking recent acute infections or vaccinations. V usage is TRBV28 and J usage is TRBJ1-6; no clear D gene. The clonotype was recovered from a man between 18 and 35 years old in good health. The material sequenced was naive CD4+ T cells sorted from blood. Described subset: CD45RA+ positively selected. As DNA, the CDR3 is TGTGCCAGCAGTCCCCCGGCGGTCTATAATTCACCCTTCCACTTT. Protein product: CASSPPAVYNSPFHF.